A single sample gave rise to the 15 T cell receptor delta chains below, sequenced in a study of γδ T cells in repeated Plasmodium falciparum infection. TCRdb ran CATT on the multiplex PCR reads. The sample comprises 85,000 to 95,000 delta-chain clones, more than 1.4% of which are singletons, and 9% rests with the top ten. Flow sorting of PBMC yielded separate Vgamma9/Vdelta2+ and Vdelta2-negative gammadelta T cell populations for bulk repertoire analysis. Material for sequencing was gamma-delta T cells from blood. These receptors were collected from a pool of human donors (malaria-infected and uninfected, not separated).

This clone was picked up many times. The V gene is TRDV1, the J gene TRDJ1, with D perhaps matching TRDD2 or TRDD3 (9 bases each). CDR3 length equals 21 residues. V dropped 4 bases and J dropped 0 bases, with 30 bases sitting between them. Germline V gene lookup returns CDR1 TSWWSYY and CDR2 QGS. The CDR3 DNA reads as TGTGCTCTTGGGGTTAGGCCTTCCTACTGGGGGAAAGCCCTGTACACCGATAAACTCATCTTT. It is translated as CALGVRPSYWGKALYTDKLIF.

To note about this clone: TCRdb's protein for this DNA is that of a much larger clone and differs from the translation at residue 8, likely a read error; the protein shown is the DNA translation. The J gene is TRDJ1, the V gene TRDV1; D not resolved. V lost 2 bases and J lost 3, with 19 bases in between. The CDR3 covers 17 residues. Germline CDR1 TSWWSYY, CDR2 QGS. In DNA, the CDR3 is TGTGCTCTTGGGGAAGGAACAGGGAGCCCGTCCTCCGATAAACTCATCTTT. Encoded protein: CALGEGTGSPSSDKLIF.

The chain joins TRDV2 to TRDJ1; D possibly corresponds to TRDD3 (5 bases). TCRdb gives no J gene; it was assigned here by matching the DNA to germline. V lost 1 base and J 0 bases, leaving 26 bases between the germline ends. From germline, CDR1 is GEAIGNYY and CDR2 EKD. CDR3 size: 20 residues. The DNA for the CDR3 is TGTGCCTGTGACACATATCGGGAAGAGGATATCCGGGGGTACACCGATAAACTCATCTTT. Protein: CACDTYREEDIRGYTDKLIF.

As regards this clone: A read error likely explains why the TCRdb protein, taken from a much larger clone, differs from this DNA's translation at residue 12; the protein shown is translated from the DNA. The chain couples TRDV2 to TRDJ3, with D tentatively TRDD3 (5 bases). The J gene is absent in TCRdb and was assigned here via DNA matching to germline. The germline V gene has CDR1 GEAIGNYY and CDR2 EKD. The CDR3 runs to 19 residues. CDR3 amino acids: CACDTGRGSSSRDTRQMFF. The CDR3 nucleotides read TGTGCCTGTGACACCGGCCGGGGGTCTAGCTCCCGGGACACCCGACAGATGTTTTTC.

As for this clone: This likely stems from a read error, as it lies one base from a far larger clone. Distinct nucleotide sequences in the sample also encode this CDR3. The V gene is TRDV1; the J gene was not called; the table names TRDD3, a call not compared with the DNA. The CDR3 is 14 amino acids. In germline, CDR1 is TSWWSYY, CDR2 QGS. CDR3 DNA: TGTGCCCTTGGGGAATACTACTCTGGGGGATCTCTCATCTTT. It translates to CALGEYYSGGSLIF.

Worth noting for this clone: The translation of this DNA and the TCRdb protein of a much larger clone differ at residue 18, probably owing to a read error; the protein shown here is translated from the DNA. The V gene call reads TRDV2; no J gene was called; the table's D call, TRDD3, was not checked against the DNA. Per the germline V gene, CDR1 is GEAIGNYY and CDR2 is EKD. This CDR3 has 20 residues. The CDR3 DNA is TGTGCCTGTGCGGTTCCTACGTACTGGGGAGGGACAAAGTACACCGATAAATTCATCTTT. This translates into CACAVPTYWGGTKYTDKFIF.

This clone occurred many times. The chain has TRDV1 and TRDJ1, with a tentative D call TRDD3 (6 bases). TCRdb supplies no J gene; here it was assigned by aligning the nucleotide sequence to germline. Germline loops: CDR1 TSWWSYY, CDR2 QGS. V lost 1 base to trimming and J lost 0 bases, with 21 bases between them. This CDR3 is 19 amino acids long. The CDR3 DNA is TGTGCTCTTGGGGAACAATACATACCTCGCTGGGATAACACCGATAAACTCATCTTT. This translates into CALGEQYIPRWDNTDKLIF.

Only a few counts were recorded for this clone. TCRdb has a much larger clone's protein, which differs at residue 4 from the translation of this DNA, likely because of a read error; what is shown is the protein translated from the DNA. This chain uses TRDV2 with TRDJ2; 8 positions agree with TRDD3. The J gene is absent in TCRdb and was assigned here via DNA matching to germline. With V trimmed by 5 bases and J by 5 bases, 6 bases remained unmatched. The germline V gene has CDR1 GEAIGNYY and CDR2 EKD. CDR3 length: 14 residues. The CDR3 protein is CACGLLGVTAQLFF. The DNA of the CDR3 is TGTGCCTGTGGCTTACTGGGGGTTACAGCACAACTCTTCTTT.

This clone showed up just a few times. TCRdb attributes to this sequence the protein of a much larger clone, which differs from the DNA translation at residue 17; a read error is likely, and the protein displayed is translated from the DNA. The chain couples TRDV2 to TRDJ1; the match to TRDD3 covers 11 bases. TCRdb carries no J gene annotation; the J gene was assigned here by matching the DNA with germline. V was clipped by 0 bases and J by 7 bases; unmatched bases: 30. Germline loops: CDR1 GEAIGNYY, CDR2 EKD. CDR3 length: 23 residues. The CDR3 DNA sequence: TGTGCCTGTGACACCGCCCCGGCACGTGGAGTGGGGGATACGACCTACCCACCTGGTAAACTCATCTTT. Translating it yields CACDTAPARGVGDTTYPPGKLIF.

The table lists this clone with many counts. J is TRDJ1 and V is TRDV1, with D perhaps assigned TRDD2 or TRDD3 (6 bases each). The CDR3 is 21 residues long. Germline assignment: CDR1 TSWWSYY and CDR2 QGS. V dropped 3 bases and J dropped 0 bases, with 29 bases sitting between them. The CDR3 loop is CALGEILPTLNRGTYTDKLIF. CDR3 nucleotide sequence: TGTGCTCTTGGGGAGATCCTACCTACCCTGAACCGGGGGACGTACACCGATAAACTCATCTTT.

This clone was recorded a few times. The TCRdb protein, from a much larger clone, departs from this DNA's translation at residue 16, likely by read error; the protein shown derives from the DNA. Here the CDR3 DNA reads TGTGCCTGTGACAAAGTAGCTCCCGGGGGATCTAGCTCCTGGGACATCCGACAGATGTTTTTC. Protein sequence: CACDKVAPGGSSSWDIRQMFF. The chain couples TRDV2 to TRDJ3; 7 positions agree with TRDD3. Since TCRdb gives no J gene, matching the DNA to germline was used here to assign it. This CDR3 has 21 residues. Germline loops: CDR1 GEAIGNYY, CDR2 EKD.

This clone has a handful of counts. TCRdb lists the protein of a much larger clone for this DNA, which differs at residue 3, so this is likely a read error; the protein given here is translated from the DNA itself. The chain uses TRDV3 and TRDJ1; 9 bases map to TRDD3. Germline V CDR1 and CDR2: TVYSNPD, GDNSRS (reference sequence). J gave up 0 bases and V 4 bases, and 12 bases lay outside the gene matches. The CDR3 is 16 amino acids. In DNA form, the CDR3 reads TGTGCCTCTTGCGGGCGTACTGGGGGAAACACCGATAAACTCATCTTT. Its protein is CASCGRTGGNTDKLIF.

Worth noting for this clone: TCRdb's entry gives the protein of a much larger clone, which mismatches this DNA's translation at residue 17, likely from a read error; the protein reported here is translated from the DNA. CDR3 DNA sequence: TGTGCCTGTGACCGCGGGGTACGTGAGCTAGGGGGATTCCGAACCGATGAACTCATCTTT. Protein sequence: CACDRGVRELGGFRTDELIF. This chain joins TRDV2 and TRDJ1; 7 nucleotides align to TRDD3. The J gene, absent from TCRdb, was called here by matching the DNA to germline. The germline V gene has CDR1 GEAIGNYY and CDR2 EKD. CDR3 length: 20 amino acids.

The chain carries TRAV29/DV5 and TRDJ1, with TRDD3 matching over 8 bases. TCRdb leaves out the J gene; it was filled in here by matching the DNA to germline. The CDR3 has 13 residues. J lost 3 bases, V lost 7 bases, and 8 bases had no gene match. Germline CDR1 is NSMFDY and CDR2 is ISSIKDK. The CDR3 coding sequence is TGTGCATCAGGCATGGGGGATCCCGATAAACTCATCTTT. It codes for CASGMGDPDKLIF.

This clone was counted between two and nine times. The TCRdb protein comes from a much larger clone and disagrees with this DNA's translation at residue 11, likely due to a read error; the protein given here is derived from the DNA. This chain uses TRDV1 with TRDJ1; D may be TRDD2 (6 bases). Because TCRdb records no J gene, it was assigned here through a match of the DNA to germline. Trimming took off 6 bases at V and 9 bases at J, with 29 bases between the two ends. This CDR3 region has 17 residues. Germline V lookup: CDR1 TSWWSYY, CDR2 QGS. In DNA, the CDR3 is TGTGCTCTTGGCGATGGCTCCTTCCCGCTTAGGTCCCCCGAACTCATCTTT. It specifies CALGDGSFPLRSPELIF.